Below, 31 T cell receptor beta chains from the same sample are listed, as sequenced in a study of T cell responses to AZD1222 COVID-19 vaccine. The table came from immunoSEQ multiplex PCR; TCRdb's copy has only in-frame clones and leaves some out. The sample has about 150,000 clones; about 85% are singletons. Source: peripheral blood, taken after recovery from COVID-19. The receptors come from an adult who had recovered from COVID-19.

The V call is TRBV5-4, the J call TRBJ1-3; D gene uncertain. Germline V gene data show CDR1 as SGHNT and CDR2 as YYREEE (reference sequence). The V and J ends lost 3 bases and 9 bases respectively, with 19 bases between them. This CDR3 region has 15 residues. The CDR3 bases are TGTGCCAGCAGCTCCGCAGGAACCGGCCGGAGCACCATATATTTT. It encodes CASSSAGTGRSTIYF.

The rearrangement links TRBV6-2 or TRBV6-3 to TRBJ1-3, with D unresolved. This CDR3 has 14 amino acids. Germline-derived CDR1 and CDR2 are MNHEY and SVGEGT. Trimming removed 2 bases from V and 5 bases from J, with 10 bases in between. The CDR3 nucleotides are TGTGCCAGCAGTTACGCGGACCAAAGAAACACCATATATTTT. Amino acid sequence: CASSYADQRNTIYF.

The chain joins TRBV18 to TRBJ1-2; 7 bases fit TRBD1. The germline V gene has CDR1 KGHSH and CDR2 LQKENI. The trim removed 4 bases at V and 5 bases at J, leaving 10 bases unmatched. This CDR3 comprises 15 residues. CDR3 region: CASSHGGQNPYGYTF. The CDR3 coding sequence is TGTGCCAGCTCACACGGGGGACAGAACCCTTATGGCTACACCTTC. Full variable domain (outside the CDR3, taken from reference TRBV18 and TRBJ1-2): NAGVMQNPRHLVRRRGQEARLRCSPMKGHSHVYWYRQLPEEGLKFMVYLQKENIIDESGMPKERFSAEFPKEGPSILRIQQVVRGDSAAYFCASSHGGQNPYGYTFGSGTRLTVV.

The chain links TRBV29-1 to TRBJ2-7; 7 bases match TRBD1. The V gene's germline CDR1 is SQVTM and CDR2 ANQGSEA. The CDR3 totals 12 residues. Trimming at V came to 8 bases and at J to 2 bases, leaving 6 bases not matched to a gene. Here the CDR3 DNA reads TGCAGCACAAAGACAGGGCCCTACGAGCAGTACTTC. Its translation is CSTKTGPYEQYF.

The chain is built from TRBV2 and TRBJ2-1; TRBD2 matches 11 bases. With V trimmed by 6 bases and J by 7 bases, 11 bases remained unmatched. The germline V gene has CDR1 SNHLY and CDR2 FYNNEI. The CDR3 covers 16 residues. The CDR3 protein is CASSRVASGRSNEQFF. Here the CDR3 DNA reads TGTGCCAGCAGCCGAGTGGCTAGCGGGAGGAGTAATGAGCAGTTCTTC.

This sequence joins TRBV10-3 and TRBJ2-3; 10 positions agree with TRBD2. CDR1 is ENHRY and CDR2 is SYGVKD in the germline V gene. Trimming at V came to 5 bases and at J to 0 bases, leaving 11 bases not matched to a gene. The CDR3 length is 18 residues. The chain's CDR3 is CAISSLPSGGPSTDTQYF. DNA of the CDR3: TGTGCCATCAGTTCCCTCCCTAGCGGGGGACCAAGCACAGATACGCAGTATTTT.

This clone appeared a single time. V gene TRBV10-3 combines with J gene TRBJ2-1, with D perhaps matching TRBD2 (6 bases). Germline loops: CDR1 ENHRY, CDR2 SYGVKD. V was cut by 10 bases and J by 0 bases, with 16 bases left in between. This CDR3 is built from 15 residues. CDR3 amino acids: CATRPAGSSYNEQFF. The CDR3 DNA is TGTGCCACCCGTCCGGCGGGGAGCTCCTACAATGAGCAGTTCTTC.

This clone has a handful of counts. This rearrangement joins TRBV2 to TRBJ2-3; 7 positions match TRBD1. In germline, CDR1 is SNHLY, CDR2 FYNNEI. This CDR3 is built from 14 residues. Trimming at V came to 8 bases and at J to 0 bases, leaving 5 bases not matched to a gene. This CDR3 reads CASGKDRSTDTQYF. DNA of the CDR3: TGTGCCAGCGGCAAGGACAGGAGCACAGATACGCAGTATTTT.

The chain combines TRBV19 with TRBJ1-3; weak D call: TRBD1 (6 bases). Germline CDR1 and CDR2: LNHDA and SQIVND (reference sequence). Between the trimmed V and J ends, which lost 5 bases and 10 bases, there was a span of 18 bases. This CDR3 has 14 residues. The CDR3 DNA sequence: TGTGCCAGTAGTCCAGACAGGACGCGGGGGACCATATATTTT. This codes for CASSPDRTRGTIYF.

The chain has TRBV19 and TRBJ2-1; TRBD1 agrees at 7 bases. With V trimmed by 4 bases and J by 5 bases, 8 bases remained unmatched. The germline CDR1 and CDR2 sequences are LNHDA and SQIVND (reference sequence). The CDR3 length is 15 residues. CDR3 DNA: TGTGCCAGTAGTACCCAGGACAGGCGGGACAATGAGCAGTTCTTC. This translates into CASSTQDRRDNEQFF.

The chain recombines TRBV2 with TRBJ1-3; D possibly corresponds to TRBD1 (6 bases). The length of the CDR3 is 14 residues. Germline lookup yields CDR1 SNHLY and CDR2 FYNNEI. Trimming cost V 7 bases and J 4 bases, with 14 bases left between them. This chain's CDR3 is CASIFGTSGNTIYF. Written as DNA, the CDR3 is TGTGCCAGCATTTTCGGGACATCAGGAAACACCATATATTTT.

CDR3 nucleotides: TGTGCCAGCAGTTACCCGGCGGCGGGGACCTACGAGCAGTACTTC. Its protein is CASSYPAAGTYEQYF. The rearrangement links TRBV6-2 or TRBV6-3 to TRBJ2-7, with a possible D match to TRBD2 (6 bases). The V end lost 2 bases, the J end lost 2 bases, and 13 bases lay between the germline ends. CDR3 length equals 15 residues. Germline CDR1 reads MNHEY; CDR2 reads SVGEGT.

The CDR3 loop reads CASSLGRGLSYEQYF. CDR3 nucleotide sequence: TGTGCCAGCAGTTTGGGGCGGGGGCTGTCCTACGAGCAGTACTTC. The V gene is TRBV28, the J gene TRBJ2-7, with a weak D call TRBD2 (7 bases). This CDR3 region has 15 residues. The germline V and J ends were trimmed by 3 bases and 1 base, with 13 bases remaining between them. CDR1 and CDR2 from the germline V gene are MDHEN and SYDVKM.

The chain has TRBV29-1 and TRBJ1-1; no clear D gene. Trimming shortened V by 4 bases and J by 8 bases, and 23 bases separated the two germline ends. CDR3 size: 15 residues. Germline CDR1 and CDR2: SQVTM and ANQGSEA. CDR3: CSVVGGSLEYGEAFF. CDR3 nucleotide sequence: TGCAGCGTTGTTGGTGGTTCTCTCGAGTACGGAGAAGCTTTCTTT.

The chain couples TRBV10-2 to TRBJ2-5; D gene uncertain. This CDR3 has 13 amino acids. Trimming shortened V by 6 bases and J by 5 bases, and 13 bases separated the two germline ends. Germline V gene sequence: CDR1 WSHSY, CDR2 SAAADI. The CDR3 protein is CASSDLGLETQYF. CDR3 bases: TGCGCCAGCAGCGACCTGGGTCTGGAGACCCAGTACTTC.

The CDR3 nucleotides read TGTGCCAGTAGTATTTACAATGAGCAGTTCTTC. Its protein is CASSIYNEQFF. The chain combines TRBV19 with TRBJ2-1, with D unresolved. The CDR3 has 11 amino acids. Germline values: CDR1 LNHDA, CDR2 SQIVND (reference sequence). V was shortened by 3 bases and J by 4 bases, with 1 base between the two germline ends.

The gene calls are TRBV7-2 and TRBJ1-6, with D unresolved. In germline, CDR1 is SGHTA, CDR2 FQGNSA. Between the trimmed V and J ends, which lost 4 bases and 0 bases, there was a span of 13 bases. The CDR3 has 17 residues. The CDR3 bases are TGTGCCAGCAGCTCCCTCGATGGAGGCTCCTATAATTCACCCCTCCACTTT. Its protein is CASSSLDGGSYNSPLHF.

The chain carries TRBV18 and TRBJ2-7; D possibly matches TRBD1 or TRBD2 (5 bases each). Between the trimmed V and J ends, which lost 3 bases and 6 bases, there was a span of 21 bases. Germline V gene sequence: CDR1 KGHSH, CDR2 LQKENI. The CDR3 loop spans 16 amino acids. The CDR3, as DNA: TGTGCCAGCTCACCCCTTGGGCGCAGGGAGATAGGCGAGCAGTACTTC. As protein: CASSPLGRREIGEQYF.

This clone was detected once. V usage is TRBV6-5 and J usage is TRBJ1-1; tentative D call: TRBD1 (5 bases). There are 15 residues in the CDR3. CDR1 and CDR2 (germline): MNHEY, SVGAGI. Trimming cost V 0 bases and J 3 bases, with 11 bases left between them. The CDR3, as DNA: TGTGCCAGCAGTTACTCGATAAGAGGGGACACTGAAGCTTTCTTT. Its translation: CASSYSIRGDTEAFF.

Written as DNA, the CDR3 is TGTGCCAGCAGCTTGGTCGGGACAGATTATGGCTACACCTTC. Protein sequence: CASSLVGTDYGYTF. The rearrangement uses TRBV5-8 and TRBJ1-2; 7 nucleotides match TRBD1. V shed 0 bases and J 5 bases; nucleotides not matched to a gene: 4. There are 14 residues in the CDR3. Germline CDR1 and CDR2: SGHTS and YDEGEE.

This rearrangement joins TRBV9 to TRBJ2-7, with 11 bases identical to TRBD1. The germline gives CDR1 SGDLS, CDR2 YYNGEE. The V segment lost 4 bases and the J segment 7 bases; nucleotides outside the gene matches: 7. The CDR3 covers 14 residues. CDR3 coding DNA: TGTGCCAGCAGCTCCGGACAGGGGGCGCAGGAGCAGTACTTC. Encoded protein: CASSSGQGAQEQYF.

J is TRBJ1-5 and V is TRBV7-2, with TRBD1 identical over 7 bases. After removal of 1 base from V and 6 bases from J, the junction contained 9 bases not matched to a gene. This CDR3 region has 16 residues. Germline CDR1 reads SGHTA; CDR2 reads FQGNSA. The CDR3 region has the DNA TGTGCCAGCAGCTTAGAGGGGGCGCTATATGGTCAGCCCCAGCATTTT. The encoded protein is CASSLEGALYGQPQHF.

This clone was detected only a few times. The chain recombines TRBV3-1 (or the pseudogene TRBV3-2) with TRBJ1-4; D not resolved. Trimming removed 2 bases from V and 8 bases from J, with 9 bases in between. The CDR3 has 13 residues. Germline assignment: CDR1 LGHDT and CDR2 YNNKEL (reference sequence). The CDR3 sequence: CASSQFNGEKLFF. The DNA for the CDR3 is TGTGCCAGCAGCCAATTCAACGGCGAAAAACTGTTTTTT.

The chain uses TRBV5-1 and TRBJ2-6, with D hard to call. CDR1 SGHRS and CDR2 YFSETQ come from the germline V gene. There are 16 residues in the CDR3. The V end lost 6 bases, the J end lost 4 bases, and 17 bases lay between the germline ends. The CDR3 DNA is TGCGCCAGCACCCTGGACGGCCAAGTAGGGGCCAACGTCCTGACTTTC. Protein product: CASTLDGQVGANVLTF.

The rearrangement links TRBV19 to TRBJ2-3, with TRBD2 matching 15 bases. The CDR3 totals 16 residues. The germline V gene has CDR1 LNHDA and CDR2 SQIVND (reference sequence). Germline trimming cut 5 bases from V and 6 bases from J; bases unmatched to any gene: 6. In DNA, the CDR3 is TGTGCCAGTAGTCCCGGGACTAGCGGGAGGAGGGATACGCAGTATTTT. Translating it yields CASSPGTSGRRDTQYF.

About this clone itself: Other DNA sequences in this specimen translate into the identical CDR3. CDR3: CASSFGGGSPLHF. Here the CDR3 DNA reads TGTGCCAGCAGTTTCGGCGGTGGTTCACCCCTCCACTTT. This chain uses TRBV12-3 or TRBV12-4 with TRBJ1-6, with unresolved D. Trimming left V 3 bases short and J 9 bases short, with 9 bases between. The CDR3 extends over 13 amino acids.

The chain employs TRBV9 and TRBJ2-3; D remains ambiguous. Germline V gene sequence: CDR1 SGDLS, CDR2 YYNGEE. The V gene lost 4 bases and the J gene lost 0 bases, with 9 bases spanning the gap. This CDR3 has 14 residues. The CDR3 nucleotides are TGTGCCAGCAGCTCCCAATTTAGCACAGATACGCAGTATTTT. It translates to CASSSQFSTDTQYF.

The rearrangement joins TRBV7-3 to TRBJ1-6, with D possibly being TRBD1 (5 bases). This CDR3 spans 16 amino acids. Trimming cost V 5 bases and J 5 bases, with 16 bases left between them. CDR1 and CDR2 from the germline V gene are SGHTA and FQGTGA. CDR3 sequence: CASSPGTPIDNSPLHF. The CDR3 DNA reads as TGTGCCAGCAGCCCGGGGACGCCCATCGATAATTCACCCCTCCACTTT.

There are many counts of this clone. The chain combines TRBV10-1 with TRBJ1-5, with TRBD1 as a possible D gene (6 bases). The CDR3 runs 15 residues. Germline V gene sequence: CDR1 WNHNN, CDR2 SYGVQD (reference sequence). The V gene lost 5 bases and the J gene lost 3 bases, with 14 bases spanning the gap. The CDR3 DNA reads TGCGCCAGCAGTCGGGGGCAGGCGATCAATCAGCCCCAGCATTTT. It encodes CASSRGQAINQPQHF.

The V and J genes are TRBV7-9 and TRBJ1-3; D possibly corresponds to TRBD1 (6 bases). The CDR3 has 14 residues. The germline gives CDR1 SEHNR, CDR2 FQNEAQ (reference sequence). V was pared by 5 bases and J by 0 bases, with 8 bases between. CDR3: CASSPRGSGNTIYF. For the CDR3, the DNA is TGTGCCAGCAGCCCCAGGGGCTCTGGAAACACCATATATTTT.

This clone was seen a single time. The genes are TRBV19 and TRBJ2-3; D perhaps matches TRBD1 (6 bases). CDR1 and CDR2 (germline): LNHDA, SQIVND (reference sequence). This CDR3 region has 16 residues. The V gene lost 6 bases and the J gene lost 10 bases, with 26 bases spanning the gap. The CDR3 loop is CASRPGQHRTNRPQYF. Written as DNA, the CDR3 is TGTGCCAGTAGGCCCGGACAGCACCGCACGAATAGGCCGCAGTATTTT. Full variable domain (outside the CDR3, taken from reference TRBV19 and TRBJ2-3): DGGITQSPKYLFRKEGQNVTLSCEQNLNHDAMYWYRQDPGQGLRLIYYSQIVNDFQKGDIAEGYSVSREKKESFPLTVTSAQKNPTAFYLCASRPGQHRTNRPQYFGPGTRLTVL.